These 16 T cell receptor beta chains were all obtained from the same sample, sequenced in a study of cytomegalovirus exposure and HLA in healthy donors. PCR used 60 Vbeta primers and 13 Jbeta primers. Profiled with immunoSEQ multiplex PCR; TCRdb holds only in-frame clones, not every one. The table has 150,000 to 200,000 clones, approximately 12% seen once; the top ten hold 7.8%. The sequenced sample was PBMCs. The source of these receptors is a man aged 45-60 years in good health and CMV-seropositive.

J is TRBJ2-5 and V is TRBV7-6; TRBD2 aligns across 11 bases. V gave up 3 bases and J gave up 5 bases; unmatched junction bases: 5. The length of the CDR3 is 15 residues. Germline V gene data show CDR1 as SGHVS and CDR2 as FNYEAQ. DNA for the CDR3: TGTGCCAGCAGCTTCCTAGCGGGGGGTTGGGAGACCCAGTACTTC. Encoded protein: CASSFLAGGWETQYF.

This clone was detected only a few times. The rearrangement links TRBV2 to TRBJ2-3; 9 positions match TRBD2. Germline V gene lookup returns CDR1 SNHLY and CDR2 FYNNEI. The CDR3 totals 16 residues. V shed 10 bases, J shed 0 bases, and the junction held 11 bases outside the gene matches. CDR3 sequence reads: CATSSGAPVSTDTQYF. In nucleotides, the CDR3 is TGTGCCACCTCTAGCGGGGCACCAGTGAGCACAGATACGCAGTATTTT.

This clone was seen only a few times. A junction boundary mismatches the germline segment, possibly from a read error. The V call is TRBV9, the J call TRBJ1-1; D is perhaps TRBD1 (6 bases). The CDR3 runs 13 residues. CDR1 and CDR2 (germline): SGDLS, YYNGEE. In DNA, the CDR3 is TGTGCCAGCAGCCCCCGGGGGGCAGGCGAGGGGCACTTT. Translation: CASSPRGAGEGHF.

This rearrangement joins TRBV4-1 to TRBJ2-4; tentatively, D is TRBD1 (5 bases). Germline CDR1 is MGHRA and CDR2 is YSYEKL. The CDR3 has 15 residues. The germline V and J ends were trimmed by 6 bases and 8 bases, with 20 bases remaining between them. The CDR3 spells CASRALGASLDIQYF. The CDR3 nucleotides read TGCGCCAGCAGGGCGTTAGGGGCATCCTTGGACATTCAGTACTTC.

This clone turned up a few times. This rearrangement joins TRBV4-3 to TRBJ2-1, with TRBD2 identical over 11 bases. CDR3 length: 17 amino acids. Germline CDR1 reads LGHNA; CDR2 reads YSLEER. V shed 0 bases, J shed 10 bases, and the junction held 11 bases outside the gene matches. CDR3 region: CASSQDRLAGGLKEQFF. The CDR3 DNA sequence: TGCGCCAGCAGCCAAGATCGGCTAGCGGGGGGCCTTAAGGAGCAGTTCTTC.

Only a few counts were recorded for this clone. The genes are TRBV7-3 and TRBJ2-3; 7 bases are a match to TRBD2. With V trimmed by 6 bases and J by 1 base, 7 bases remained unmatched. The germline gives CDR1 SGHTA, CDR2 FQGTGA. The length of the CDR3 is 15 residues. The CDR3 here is CASRQQSGGTDTQYF. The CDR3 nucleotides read TGTGCCAGCAGACAACAAAGCGGGGGCACAGATACGCAGTATTTT.

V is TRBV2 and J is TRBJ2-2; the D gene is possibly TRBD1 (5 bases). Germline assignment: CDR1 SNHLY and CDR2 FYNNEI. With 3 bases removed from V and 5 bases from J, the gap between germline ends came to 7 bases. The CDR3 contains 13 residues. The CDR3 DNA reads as TGTGCCAGCAGTGAGGGGCCGACCGGGGAGCTGTTTTTT. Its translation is CASSEGPTGELFF. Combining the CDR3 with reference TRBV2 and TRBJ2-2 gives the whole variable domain EPEVTQTPSHQVTQMGQEVILRCVPISNHLYFYWYRQILGQKVEFLVSFYNNEISEKSEIFDDQFSVERPDGSNFTLKIRSTKLEDSAMYFCASSEGPTGELFFGEGSRLTVL.

The CDR3 DNA reads TGTGCCAGCAGCTTAGTTGGCCCTAGGGGTGGAAACACCATATATTTT. This sequence encodes CASSLVGPRGGNTIYF. V usage is TRBV7-6 and J usage is TRBJ1-3; D might be TRBD1 (5 bases). V dropped 1 base and J dropped 3 bases, with 13 bases sitting between them. From germline, CDR1 is SGHVS and CDR2 FNYEAQ. This CDR3 region has 16 residues.

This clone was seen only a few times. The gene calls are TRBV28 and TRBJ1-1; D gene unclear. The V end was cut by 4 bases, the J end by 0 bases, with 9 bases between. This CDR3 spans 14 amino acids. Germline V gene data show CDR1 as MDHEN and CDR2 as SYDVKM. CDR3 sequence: CASSSHSLNTEAFF. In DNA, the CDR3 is TGTGCCAGCAGTTCCCACAGCTTGAACACTGAAGCTTTCTTT.

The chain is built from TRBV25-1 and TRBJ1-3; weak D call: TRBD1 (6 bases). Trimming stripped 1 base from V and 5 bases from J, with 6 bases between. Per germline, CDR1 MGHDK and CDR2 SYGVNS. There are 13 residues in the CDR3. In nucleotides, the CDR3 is TGTGCCAGCAGTGAATGGGACAGAAACACCATATATTTT. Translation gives CASSEWDRNTIYF.

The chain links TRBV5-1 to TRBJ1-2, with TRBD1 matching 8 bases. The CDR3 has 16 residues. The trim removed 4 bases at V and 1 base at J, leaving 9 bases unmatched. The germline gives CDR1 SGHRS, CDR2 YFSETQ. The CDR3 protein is CASSPSTGTGNYGYTF. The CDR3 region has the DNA TGCGCCAGCAGCCCATCAACCGGGACAGGTAACTATGGCTACACCTTC.

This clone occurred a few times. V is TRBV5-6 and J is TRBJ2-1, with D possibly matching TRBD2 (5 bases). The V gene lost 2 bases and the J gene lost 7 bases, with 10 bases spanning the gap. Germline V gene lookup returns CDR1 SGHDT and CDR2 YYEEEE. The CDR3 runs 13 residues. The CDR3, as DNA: TGTGCCAGCAGCTTTAGGAGGTTAAATGAGCAGTTCTTC. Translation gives CASSFRRLNEQFF.

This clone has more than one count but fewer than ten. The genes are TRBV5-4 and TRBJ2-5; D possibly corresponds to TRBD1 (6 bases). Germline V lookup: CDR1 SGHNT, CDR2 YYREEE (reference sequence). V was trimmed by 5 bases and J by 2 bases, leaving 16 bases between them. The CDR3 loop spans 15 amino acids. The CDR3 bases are TGTGCCAGCAGTGTGGAGCCTAGGGGGCAAGAGACCCAGTACTTC. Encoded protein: CASSVEPRGQETQYF.

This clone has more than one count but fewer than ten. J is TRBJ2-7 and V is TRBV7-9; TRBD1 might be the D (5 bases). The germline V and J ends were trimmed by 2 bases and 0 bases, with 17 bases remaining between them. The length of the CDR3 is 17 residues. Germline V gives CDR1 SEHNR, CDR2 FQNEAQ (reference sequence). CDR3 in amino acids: CASSLRFEAGNSYEQYF. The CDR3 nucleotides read TGTGCCAGCAGCTTAAGGTTCGAGGCAGGGAACTCCTACGAGCAGTACTTC.

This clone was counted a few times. Here the CDR3 DNA reads TGTGCCAGCAGGCAACTAGCGGCGCCCCCAGATACGCAGTATTTT. Translation gives CASRQLAAPPDTQYF. The chain carries TRBV6-5 and TRBJ2-3; TRBD2 matches at 8 bases. V was clipped by 6 bases and J by 4 bases; unmatched bases: 9. Germline lookup yields CDR1 MNHEY and CDR2 SVGAGI. This CDR3 is built from 15 residues.

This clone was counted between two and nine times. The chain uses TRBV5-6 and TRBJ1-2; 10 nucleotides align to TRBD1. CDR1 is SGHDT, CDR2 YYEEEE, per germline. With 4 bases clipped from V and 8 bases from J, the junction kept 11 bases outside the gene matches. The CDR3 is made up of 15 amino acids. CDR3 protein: CASSPTTGTGAGYTF. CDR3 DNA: TGTGCCAGCAGCCCGACCACCGGGACAGGGGCGGGCTACACCTTC.